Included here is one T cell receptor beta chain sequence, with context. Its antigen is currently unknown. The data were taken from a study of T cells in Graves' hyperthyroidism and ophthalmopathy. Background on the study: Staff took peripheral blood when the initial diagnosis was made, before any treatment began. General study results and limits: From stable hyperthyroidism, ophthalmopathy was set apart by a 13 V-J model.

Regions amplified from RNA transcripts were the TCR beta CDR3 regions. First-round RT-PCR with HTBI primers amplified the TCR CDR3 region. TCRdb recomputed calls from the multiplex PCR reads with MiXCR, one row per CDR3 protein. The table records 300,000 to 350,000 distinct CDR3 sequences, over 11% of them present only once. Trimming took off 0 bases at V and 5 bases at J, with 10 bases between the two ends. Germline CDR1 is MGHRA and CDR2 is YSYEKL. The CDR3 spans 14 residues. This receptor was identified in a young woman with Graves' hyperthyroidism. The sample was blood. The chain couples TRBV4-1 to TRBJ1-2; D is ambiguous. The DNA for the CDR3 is TGCGCCAGCAGCCAAGAGGAGTTCGGGTATGGCTACACCTTC. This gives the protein CASSQEEFGYGYTF.